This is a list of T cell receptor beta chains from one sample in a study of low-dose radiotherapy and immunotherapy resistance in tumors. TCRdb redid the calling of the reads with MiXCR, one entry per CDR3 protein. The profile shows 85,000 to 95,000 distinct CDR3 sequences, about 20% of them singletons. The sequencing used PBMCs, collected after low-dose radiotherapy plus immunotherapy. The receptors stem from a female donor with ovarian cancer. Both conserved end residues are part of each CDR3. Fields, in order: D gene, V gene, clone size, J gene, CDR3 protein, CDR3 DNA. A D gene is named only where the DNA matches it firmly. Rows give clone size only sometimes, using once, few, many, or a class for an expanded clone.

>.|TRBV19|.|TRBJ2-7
CASSIRHFSSYEQYF
TGTGCCAGTAGTATCCGACACTTCAGCTCCTACGAGCAGTACTTC
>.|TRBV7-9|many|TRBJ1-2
CASSEGNRVGYTF
TGTGCCAGCAGTGAGGGAAACCGAGTTGGCTACACCTTC
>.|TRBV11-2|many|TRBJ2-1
CASSLTHRTDRNYNEQFF
TGTGCCAGCAGCTTAACCCATCGGACAGACAGGAACTACAATGAGCAGTTCTTC
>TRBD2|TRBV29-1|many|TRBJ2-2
CSVMREDTGELFF
TGCAGCGTAATGCGGGAGGACACCGGGGAGCTGTTTTTT
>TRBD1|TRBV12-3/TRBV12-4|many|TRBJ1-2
CASSSIPGQGARGYTF
TGTGCCAGCAGTTCGATACCGGGACAGGGGGCGCGGGGCTACACCTTC
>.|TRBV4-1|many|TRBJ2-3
CASSQRRDTQDTQYF
TGCGCCAGCAGCCAGCGCCGGGACACCCAGGATACGCAGTATTTT
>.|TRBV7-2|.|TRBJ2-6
CASSLVSGANVLTF
TGTGCCAGCAGCTTAGTATCTGGGGCCAACGTCCTGACTTTC
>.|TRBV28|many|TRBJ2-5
CASSPSVKETQYF
TGTGCCAGCAGCCCCTCAGTTAAAGAGACCCAGTACTTC
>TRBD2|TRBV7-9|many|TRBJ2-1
CASSLRAGGFNEQFF
TGTGCCAGCAGCTTACGAGCGGGAGGATTCAATGAGCAGTTCTTC
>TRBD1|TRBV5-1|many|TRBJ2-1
CASSSGQGAGDEQFF
TGCGCCAGCAGCTCAGGACAGGGGGCGGGCGATGAGCAGTTCTTC
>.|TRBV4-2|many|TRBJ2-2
CASSQEGNSLNTGELFF
TGTGCCAGCAGCCAAGAAGGCAACAGCTTGAACACCGGGGAGCTGTTTTTT
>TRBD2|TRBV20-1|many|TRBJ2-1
CSARDLGSGRINEQFF
TGCAGTGCTAGAGATCTGGGTAGCGGGAGGATCAATGAGCAGTTCTTC
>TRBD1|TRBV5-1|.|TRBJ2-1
CASSLAGTERVDEQFF
TGCGCCAGCAGCTTGGCCGGGACAGAAAGGGTCGATGAGCAGTTCTTC
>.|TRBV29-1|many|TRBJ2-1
CSVASSSYNEQFF
TGCAGCGTTGCTAGCTCCTCCTACAATGAGCAGTTCTTC
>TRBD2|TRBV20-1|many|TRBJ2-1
CSATPGLAGADEQFF
TGCAGTGCAACCCCAGGGCTAGCGGGAGCGGATGAGCAGTTCTTC
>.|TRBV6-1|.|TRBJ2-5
CASSQGGGALETQYF
TGTGCCAGCAGCCAAGGGGGGGGCGCTTTGGAGACCCAGTACTTC
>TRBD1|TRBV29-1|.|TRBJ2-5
CSMTGGEETQYF
TGCAGCATGACAGGGGGGGAGGAGACCCAGTACTTC
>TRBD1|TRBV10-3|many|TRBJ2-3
CAISDSRTGMPDTQYF
TGTGCCATCAGTGATTCCAGGACAGGGATGCCAGATACGCAGTATTTT
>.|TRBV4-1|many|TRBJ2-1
CASSQGDRGLRYEQFF
TGCGCCAGCAGTCAAGGGGACCGGGGGCTCCGGTATGAGCAGTTCTTC
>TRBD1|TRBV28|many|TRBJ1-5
CASSGDREYSNQPQHF
TGTGCCAGCAGTGGGGACAGGGAGTATAGCAATCAGCCCCAGCATTTT
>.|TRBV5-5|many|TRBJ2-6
CASSLTVSGANVLTF
TGCGCCAGCAGCTTGACAGTCTCTGGGGCCAACGTCCTGACTTTC
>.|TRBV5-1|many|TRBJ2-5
CASSLAWDTTQYF
TGCGCCAGCAGCTTGGCGTGGGATACGACCCAGTACTTC
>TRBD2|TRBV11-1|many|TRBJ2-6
CASSPGGAGGANVLTF
TGTGCCAGCAGCCCCGGGGGGGCTGGTGGGGCCAACGTCCTGACTTTC
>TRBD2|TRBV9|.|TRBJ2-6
CASSPWGGSGANVLTF
TGTGCCAGCAGTCCTTGGGGGGGATCTGGGGCCAACGTCCTGACTTTC
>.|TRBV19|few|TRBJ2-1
CASSSGRAYNEQFF
TGTGCCAGTAGTTCTGGTAGGGCTTACAATGAGCAGTTCTTC
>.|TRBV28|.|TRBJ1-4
CASRGASNEKLFF
TGTGCTAGCAGAGGGGCTTCTAATGAAAAACTGTTTTTT
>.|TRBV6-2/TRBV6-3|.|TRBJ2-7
CASMSEWSYEQYF
TGTGCCAGCATGAGCGAGTGGTCCTACGAGCAGTACTTC
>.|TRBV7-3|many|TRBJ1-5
CASSLSGDSNQPQHF
TGTGCCAGCAGCTTAAGTGGGGATAGCAATCAGCCCCAGCATTTT
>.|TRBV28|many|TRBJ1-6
CASSSLAGNSPLHF
TGTGCCAGCAGTTCCCTAGCGGGCAATTCACCCCTCCACTTT
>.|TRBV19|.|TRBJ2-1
CASSPRPLNEQFF
TGTGCCAGTAGTCCCCGACCGCTCAATGAGCAGTTCTTC
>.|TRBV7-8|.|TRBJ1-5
CASSLNLEPQHF
TGTGCCAGCAGCTTAAATCTGGAGCCCCAGCATTTT
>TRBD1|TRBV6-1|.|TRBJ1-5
CASSPGGRQPQHF
TGTGCCAGCAGTCCAGGGGGCAGGCAGCCCCAGCATTTT
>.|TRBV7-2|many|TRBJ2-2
CASSSDSANTGELFF
TGTGCCAGCAGCTCGGACAGCGCGAACACCGGGGAGCTGTTTTTT
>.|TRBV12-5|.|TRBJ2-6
CASGSPGFTGANVLTF
TGTGCTAGTGGTTCCCCGGGCTTTACTGGGGCCAACGTCCTGACTTTC
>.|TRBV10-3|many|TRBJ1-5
CAISERDPSNQPQHF
TGTGCCATCAGTGAGCGGGACCCTAGCAATCAGCCCCAGCATTTT
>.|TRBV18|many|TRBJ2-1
CASSGGGTPGLEQFF
TGTGCCAGCTCCGGAGGAGGGACCCCGGGTTTGGAGCAGTTCTTC
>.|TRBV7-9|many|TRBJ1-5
CATTDYNQPQHF
TGTGCCACGACAGACTACAATCAGCCCCAGCATTTT
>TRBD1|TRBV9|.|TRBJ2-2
CASSTGQLNTGELFF
TGTGCCAGCAGTACGGGACAGTTGAACACCGGGGAGCTGTTTTTT
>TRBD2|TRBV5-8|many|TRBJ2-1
CASSSPGGRAAYNEQFF
TGTGCCAGCAGCTCCCCCGGCGGGAGGGCCGCATACAATGAGCAGTTCTTC
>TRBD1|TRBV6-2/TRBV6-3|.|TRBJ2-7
CASRSGTGNYEQYF
TGTGCCAGCCGCTCCGGGACAGGGAACTACGAGCAGTACTTC
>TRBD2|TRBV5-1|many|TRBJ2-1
CASRRQLAGVEQFF
TGCGCCAGCAGGCGCCAACTAGCGGGGGTTGAGCAGTTCTTC
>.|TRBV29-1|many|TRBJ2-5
CSALLAGHQETQYF
TGCAGCGCTCTACTCGCAGGCCACCAAGAGACCCAGTACTTC
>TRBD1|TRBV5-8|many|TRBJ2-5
CASSLAGTGLETQYF
TGTGCCAGCAGCTTGGCAGGGACAGGGTTGGAGACCCAGTACTTC
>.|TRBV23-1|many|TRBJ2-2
CASSRSEGTGELFF
TGCGCCAGCAGTCGCTCGGAGGGGACCGGGGAGCTGTTTTTT
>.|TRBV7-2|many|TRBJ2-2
CASGASNTGELFF
TGTGCCAGCGGGGCCAGTAACACCGGGGAGCTGTTTTTT
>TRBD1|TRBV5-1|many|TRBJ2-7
CASSLDGQGASEQYF
TGCGCCAGCAGCTTGGATGGACAGGGGGCGTCCGAGCAGTACTTC
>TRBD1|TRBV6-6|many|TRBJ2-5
CASSSTGAKTQYF
TGTGCCAGCAGCTCTACAGGGGCAAAGACCCAGTACTTC
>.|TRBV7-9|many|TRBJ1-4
CASSSTGFNEKLFF
TGTGCCAGCAGCTCTACCGGTTTTAATGAAAAACTGTTTTTT
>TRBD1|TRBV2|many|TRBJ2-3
CASSPRQGFTDTQYF
TGTGCCAGCAGCCCCAGACAGGGGTTCACAGATACGCAGTATTTT
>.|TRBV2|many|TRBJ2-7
CASSEAGGTTYEQYF
TGTGCCAGCAGTGAAGCGGGGGGAACCACCTACGAGCAGTACTTC
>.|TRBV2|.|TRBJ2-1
CASSEQQTDYNEQFF
TGTGCCAGCAGTGAACAGCAAACTGACTACAATGAGCAGTTCTTC
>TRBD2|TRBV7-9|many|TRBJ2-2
CASRQPGLANTGELFF
TGTGCCAGCAGGCAACCGGGACTAGCGAACACCGGGGAGCTGTTTTTT
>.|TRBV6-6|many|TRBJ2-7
CASRPTGPSNEQYF
TGTGCCAGCAGACCAACTGGACCTTCGAACGAGCAGTACTTC
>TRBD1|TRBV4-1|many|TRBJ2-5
CASSQGPGTAKGLETQYF
TGCGCCAGCAGCCAAGGACCCGGGACAGCTAAAGGTCTGGAGACCCAGTACTTC
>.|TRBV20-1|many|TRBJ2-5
CSAKITGWRETQYF
TGCAGTGCTAAGATTACAGGGTGGAGAGAGACCCAGTACTTC